This T cell receptor (beta chain) emerged from a study of technical replicates of blood from a handful of donors (TCRdb year 2017). The table lists this clone with a few counts. This receptor's antigen is unknown. No base quality values were provided; no much bigger clone lies one nucleotide off. The germline V gene (reference sequence) specifies LNHDA as CDR1 and SQIVND as CDR2. The CDR3 goes from the cysteine to the phenylalanine over 11 residues. The only DNA kept is the CDR3, 33 bases in frame from the first base. V is pared back by 6 bases and J by 7 bases, with 9 bases lying between the germline termini. Libraries were constructed by the immunoSEQ multiplex PCR assay. TCRdb retrieved this table from immuneACCESS and kept in-frame rearrangements only. Not all clones are present; in checked studies, unresolved V genes account for under half, and no reason is known for the remainder. Present in this sample are about 76,000 clones, roughly 94% of which were seen just once. The ten largest clones capture 0.3% to 0.45% of the sample.

The TCR sequence derives from a human donor in good health. The rearranged chain carries TRBV19 and TRBJ1-2; 5 matching bases give a weak D call of TRBD1. The source material was T cells isolated from PBMCs. CDR3 region: CASSLQGGYTF. The sequence in DNA is TGTGCCAGTAGCCTCCAGGGTGGCTACACCTTC. With the portions outside the CDR3 filled from the reference TRBV19 and TRBJ1-2 genes, the complete variable region becomes DGGITQSPKYLFRKEGQNVTLSCEQNLNHDAMYWYRQDPGQGLRLIYYSQIVNDFQKGDIAEGYSVSREKKESFPLTVTSAQKNPTAFYLCASSLQGGYTFGSGTRLTVV.